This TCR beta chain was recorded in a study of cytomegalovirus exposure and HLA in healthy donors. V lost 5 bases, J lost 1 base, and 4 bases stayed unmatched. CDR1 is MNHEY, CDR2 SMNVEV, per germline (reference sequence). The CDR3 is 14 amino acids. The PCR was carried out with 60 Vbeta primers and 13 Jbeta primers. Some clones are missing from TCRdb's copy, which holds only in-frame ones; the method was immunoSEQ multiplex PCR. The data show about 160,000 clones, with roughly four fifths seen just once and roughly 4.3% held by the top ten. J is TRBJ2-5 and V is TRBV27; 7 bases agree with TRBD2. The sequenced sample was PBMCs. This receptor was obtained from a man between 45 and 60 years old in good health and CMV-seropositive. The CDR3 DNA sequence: TGTGCCAGCAGTCGTAGCGGGTTCCAAGAGACCCAGTACTTC. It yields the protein CASSRSGFQETQYF.